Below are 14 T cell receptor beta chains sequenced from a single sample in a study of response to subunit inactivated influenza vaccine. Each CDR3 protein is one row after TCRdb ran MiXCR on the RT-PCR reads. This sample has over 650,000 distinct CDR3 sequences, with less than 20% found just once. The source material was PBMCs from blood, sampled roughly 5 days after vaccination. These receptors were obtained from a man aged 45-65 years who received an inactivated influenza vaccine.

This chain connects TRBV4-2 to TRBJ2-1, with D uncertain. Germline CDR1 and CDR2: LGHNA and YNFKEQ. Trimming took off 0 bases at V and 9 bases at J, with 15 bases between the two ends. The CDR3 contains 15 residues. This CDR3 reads CASSQDSSTGSEQFF. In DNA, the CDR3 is TGTGCCAGCAGCCAAGATAGTAGCACGGGTAGTGAGCAGTTCTTC.

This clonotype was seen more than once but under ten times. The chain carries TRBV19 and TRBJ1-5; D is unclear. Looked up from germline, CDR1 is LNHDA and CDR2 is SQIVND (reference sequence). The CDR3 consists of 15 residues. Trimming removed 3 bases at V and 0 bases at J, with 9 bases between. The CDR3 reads CASSIESPSNQPQHF. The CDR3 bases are TGTGCCAGTAGTATTGAATCTCCTAGCAATCAGCCCCAGCATTTT. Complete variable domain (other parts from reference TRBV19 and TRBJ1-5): DGGITQSPKYLFRKEGQNVTLSCEQNLNHDAMYWYRQDPGQGLRLIYYSQIVNDFQKGDIAEGYSVSREKKESFPLTVTSAQKNPTAFYLCASSIESPSNQPQHFGDGTRLSIL.

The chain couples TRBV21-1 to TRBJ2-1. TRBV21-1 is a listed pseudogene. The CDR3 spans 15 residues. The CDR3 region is CASSSRRGAYNEQFF. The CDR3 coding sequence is TGTGCCAGCAGCAGTAGGAGGGGCGCCTACAATGAGCAGTTCTTC.

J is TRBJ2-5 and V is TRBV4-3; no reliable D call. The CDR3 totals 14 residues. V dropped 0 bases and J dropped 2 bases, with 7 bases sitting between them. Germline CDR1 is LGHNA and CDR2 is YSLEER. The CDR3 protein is CASSQDTQQETQYF. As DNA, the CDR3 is TGCGCCAGCAGCCAAGATACCCAGCAAGAGACCCAGTACTTC.

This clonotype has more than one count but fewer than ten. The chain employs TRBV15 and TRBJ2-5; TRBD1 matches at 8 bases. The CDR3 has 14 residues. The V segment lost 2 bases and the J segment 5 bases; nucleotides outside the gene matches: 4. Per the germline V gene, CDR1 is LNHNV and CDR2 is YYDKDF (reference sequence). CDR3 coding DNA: TGTGCCACCAGCAGACTGACAGGGGAGGAGACCCAGTACTTC. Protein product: CATSRLTGEETQYF.

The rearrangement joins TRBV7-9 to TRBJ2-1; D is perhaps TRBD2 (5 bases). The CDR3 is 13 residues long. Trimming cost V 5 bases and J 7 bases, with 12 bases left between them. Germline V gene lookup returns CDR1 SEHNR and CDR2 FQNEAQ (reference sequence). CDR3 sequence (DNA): TGTGCCAGCAGCCCATCTCTAGCAAATGAGCAGTTCTTC. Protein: CASSPSLANEQFF.

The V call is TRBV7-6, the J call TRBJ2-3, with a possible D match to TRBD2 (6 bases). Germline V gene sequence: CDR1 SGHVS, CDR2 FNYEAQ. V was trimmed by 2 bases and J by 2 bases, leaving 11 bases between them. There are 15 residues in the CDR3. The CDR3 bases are TGTGCCAGCAGCTTATGGGGCGGGAACACAGATACGCAGTATTTT. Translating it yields CASSLWGGNTDTQYF. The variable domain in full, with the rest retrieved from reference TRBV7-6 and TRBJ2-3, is GAGVSQSPRYKVTKRGQDVALRCDPISGHVSLYWYRQALGQGPEFLTYFNYEAQQDKSGLPNDRFSAERPEGSISTLTIQRTEQRDSAMYRCASSLWGGNTDTQYFGPGTRLTVL.

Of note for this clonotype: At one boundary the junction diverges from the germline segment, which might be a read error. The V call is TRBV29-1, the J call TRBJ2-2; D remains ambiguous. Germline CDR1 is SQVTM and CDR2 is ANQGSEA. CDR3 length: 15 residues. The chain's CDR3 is CSVKEYWVSGGELFF. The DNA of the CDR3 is TGCAGCGTTAAAGAGTACTGGGTATCTGGAGGGGAGCTGTTTTTT.

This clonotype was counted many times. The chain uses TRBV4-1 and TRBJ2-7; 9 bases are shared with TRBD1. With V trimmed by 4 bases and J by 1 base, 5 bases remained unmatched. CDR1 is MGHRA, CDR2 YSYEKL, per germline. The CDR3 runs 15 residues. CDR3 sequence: CASSPMTGGSYEQYF. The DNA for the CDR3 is TGCGCCAGCAGCCCCATGACAGGGGGATCCTACGAGCAGTACTTC.

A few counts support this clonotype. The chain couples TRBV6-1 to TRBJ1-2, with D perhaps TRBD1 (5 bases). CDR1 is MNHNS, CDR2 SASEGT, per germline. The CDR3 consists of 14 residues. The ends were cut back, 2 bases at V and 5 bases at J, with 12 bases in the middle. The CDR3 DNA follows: TGTGCCAGCAGTGAATCTGGGGGTGGGTATGGCTACACCTTC. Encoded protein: CASSESGGGYGYTF.

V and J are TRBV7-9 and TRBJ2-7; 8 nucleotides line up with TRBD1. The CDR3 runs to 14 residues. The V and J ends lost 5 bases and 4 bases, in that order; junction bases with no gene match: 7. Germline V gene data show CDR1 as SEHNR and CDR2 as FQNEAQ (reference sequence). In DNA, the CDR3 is TGTGCCAGCAGCGAGTCCGGGACAGGTTACGAGCAGTACTTC. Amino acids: CASSESGTGYEQYF. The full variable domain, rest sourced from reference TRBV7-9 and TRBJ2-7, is DTGVSQNPRHKITKRGQNVTFRCDPISEHNRLYWYRQTLGQGPEFLTYFQNEAQLEKSRLLSDRFSAERPKGSFSTLEIQRTEQGDSAMYLCASSESGTGYEQYFGPGTRLTVT.

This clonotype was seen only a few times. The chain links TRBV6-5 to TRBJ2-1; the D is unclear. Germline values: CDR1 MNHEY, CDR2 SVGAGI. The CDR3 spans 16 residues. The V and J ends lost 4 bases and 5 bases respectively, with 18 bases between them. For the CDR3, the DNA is TGTGCCAGCAGTTCGGATGGGATCGGAAAAAACAATGAGCAGTTCTTC. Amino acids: CASSSDGIGKNNEQFF.

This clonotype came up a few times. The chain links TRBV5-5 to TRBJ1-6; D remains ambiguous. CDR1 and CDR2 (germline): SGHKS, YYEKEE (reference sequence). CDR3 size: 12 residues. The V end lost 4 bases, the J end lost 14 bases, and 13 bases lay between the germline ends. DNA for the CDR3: TGTGCCAGCAGCGATTCGGGTGGTGCCCTCCACTTT. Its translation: CASSDSGGALHF.

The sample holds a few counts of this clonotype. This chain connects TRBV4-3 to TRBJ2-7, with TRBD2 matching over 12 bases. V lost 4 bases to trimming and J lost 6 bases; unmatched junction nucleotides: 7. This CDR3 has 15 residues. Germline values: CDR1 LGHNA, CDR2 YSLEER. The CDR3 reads CASSRWTSGIVEQYF. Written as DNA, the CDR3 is TGCGCCAGCAGCCGCTGGACTAGCGGGATAGTCGAGCAGTACTTC.